The clone carrying this T cell receptor (beta chain) turned up a few times. The sample originates from a study of blood T cell repertoires in COVID-19. Profiled with immunoSEQ multiplex PCR; TCRdb holds only in-frame clones, not every one. The sample shows around 70,000 clones, 70% to 80% of them seen only once. The V gene lost 2 bases and the J gene lost 4 bases, with 12 bases spanning the gap. This CDR3 contains 15 residues. In germline, CDR1 is SGHTA, CDR2 FQGNSA. Sequencing used peripheral blood. This chain uses TRBV7-2 with TRBJ1-5; a weak D match, TRBD1 (6 bases). This TCR derives from a man in his 70s with acute or convalescent COVID-19. The CDR3, as DNA: TGTGCCAGCAGCTTACTGGGGACAACTAATCAGCCCCAGCATTTT. Protein sequence: CASSLLGTTNQPQHF.